The 13 T cell receptor beta chains reported below all come from one sample, sequenced in a study of blood T cell repertoires in COVID-19. Method: immunoSEQ multiplex PCR; TCRdb's copy keeps in-frame clones and lacks some. The table has about 480,000 clones, roughly 89% seen once. The sequenced sample was peripheral blood. The receptors derive from a man aged 18 to 35 with COVID-19, enrolled during active disease.

The J gene is TRBJ2-3, the V gene TRBV6-5; D is uncertain. Germline V CDR1 and CDR2: MNHEY, SVGAGI. Trimming left V 7 bases short and J 6 bases short, with 14 bases between. The CDR3 spans 13 residues. CDR3 sequence (DNA): TGTGCCAGCATAGAGACGTTCGGGGATACGCAGTATTTT. It translates to CASIETFGDTQYF.

In the case of this clone: A much larger clone differs by one base, so this may be a read error. Other nucleotide sequences from this sample produce the same CDR3. The chain uses TRBV3-1 (or the pseudogene TRBV3-2) and TRBJ2-7; 11 positions match TRBD2. This CDR3 region has 15 residues. In germline, CDR1 is LGHDT, CDR2 YNNKEL (reference sequence). Germline trimming cut 1 base from V and 1 base from J; bases unmatched to any gene: 0. CDR3 residues: CASSQGLAGSYEQYF. CDR3 nucleotides: TGTGCCAGCAGCCAAGGACTAGCGGGGTCCTACGAGCAGTACTTC.

The chain carries TRBV7-2 and TRBJ1-1, with D possibly matching TRBD1 (5 bases). V was clipped by 5 bases and J by 3 bases, with 10 bases between them. Germline CDR1 SGHTA, CDR2 FQGNSA. This CDR3 has 13 residues. CDR3: CASSTQGHTEAFF. CDR3 coding DNA: TGTGCCAGCAGCACCCAGGGTCACACTGAAGCTTTCTTT. Full variable domain (remainder filled in from reference TRBV7-2 and TRBJ1-1): GAGVSQSPSNKVTEKGKDVELRCDPISGHTALYWYRQSLGQGLEFLIYFQGNSAPDKSGLPSDRFSAERTGGSVSTLTIQRTQQEDSAVYLCASSTQGHTEAFFGQGTRLTVV.

The count of this clone is one. V gene TRBV6-5 combines with J gene TRBJ2-3, with TRBD2 matching over 9 bases. This CDR3 has 15 residues. V lost 8 bases, J lost 5 bases, and 11 bases stayed unmatched. Germline V gene data show CDR1 as MNHEY and CDR2 as SVGAGI. The CDR3 is CASERAGGSGDTQYF. In nucleotides, the CDR3 is TGTGCCAGCGAGCGAGCGGGAGGCAGTGGAGATACGCAGTATTTT.

V is TRBV7-9 and J is TRBJ2-3; 8 bases agree with TRBD2. The junction had 8 bases not matched to a gene; V was cut back by 5 bases and J by 7 bases. Germline loops: CDR1 SEHNR, CDR2 FQNEAQ (reference sequence). This CDR3 has 14 residues. The CDR3 here is CASSNQRGYNTQYF. As DNA, the CDR3 is TGTGCCAGCAGCAACCAGCGGGGGTACAATACGCAGTATTTT.

The genes are TRBV19 and TRBJ2-1; 8 bases map to TRBD2. The CDR3 covers 17 residues. Unmatched junction bases numbered 7, after V lost 3 bases and J lost 0 bases. In germline, CDR1 is LNHDA, CDR2 SQIVND (reference sequence). The CDR3 coding sequence is TGTGCCAGTAGTATTGGGACGGGGACTAGCTCCTACAATGAGCAGTTCTTC. Translating it yields CASSIGTGTSSYNEQFF.

CDR3 loop: CASSELHRGLASSTDTQYF. The CDR3 region has the DNA TGTGCCAGCAGTGAGCTTCATCGGGGACTAGCGTCTAGCACAGATACGCAGTATTTT. This chain uses TRBV2 with TRBJ2-3; 10 bases fit TRBD2. The CDR3 sequence is 19 residues long. The V and J ends lost 3 bases and 0 bases, in that order; junction bases with no gene match: 12. Per germline, CDR1 SNHLY and CDR2 FYNNEI.

This chain links TRBV7-9 with TRBJ2-6; D possibly corresponds to TRBD2 (7 bases). This CDR3 has 18 residues. Germline values: CDR1 SEHNR, CDR2 FQNEAQ (reference sequence). V was trimmed by 7 bases and J by 1 base, leaving 20 bases between them. The CDR3 spells CASKGEASGFSGANVLTF. The DNA for the CDR3 is TGTGCCAGCAAGGGGGAAGCTAGCGGATTTTCTGGGGCCAACGTCCTGACTTTC.

This clone was observed once. The same CDR3 can be traced to other DNA sequences in this sample. The chain carries TRBV20-1 and TRBJ2-1; 12 bases match TRBD2. The germline CDR1 and CDR2 sequences are DFQATT and SNEGSKA (reference sequence). V was pared by 3 bases and J by 7 bases, with 4 bases of the junction left unmatched. The CDR3 spans 14 residues. For the CDR3, the DNA is TGCAGTGCTAGTCTAGCGGGAGGGCCTAATGAGCAGTTCTTC. Its translation is CSASLAGGPNEQFF.

CDR3 residues: CAWSTAGYNEQFF. The DNA of the CDR3 is TGTGCCTGGAGTACCGCGGGGTACAATGAGCAGTTCTTC. The genes are TRBV30 and TRBJ2-1; D possibly corresponds to TRBD2 (6 bases). Trimming cost V 2 bases and J 4 bases, with 9 bases left between them. Germline CDR1 reads GTSNPN; CDR2 reads SVGIG (reference sequence). The CDR3 covers 13 residues. Based on the CDR3 plus reference TRBV30 and TRBJ2-1, the full variable domain is SQTIHQWPATLVQPVGSPLSLECTVEGTSNPNLYWYRQAAGRGLQLLFYSVGIGQISSEVPQNLSASRPQDRQFILSSKKLLLSDSGFYLCAWSTAGYNEQFFGPGTRLTVL.

Only a few counts were recorded for this clone. CDR3 loop: CASSLVGHSYEQYF. CDR3 bases: TGTGCCAGCAGCCTAGTTGGACACTCCTACGAGCAGTACTTC. The chain joins TRBV3-1 (or the pseudogene TRBV3-2) to TRBJ2-7, with a tentative D call TRBD1 (5 bases). The CDR3 spans 14 residues. V lost 4 bases to trimming and J lost 0 bases, with 10 bases between them. Germline V gene data show CDR1 as LGHDT and CDR2 as YNNKEL (reference sequence).

This clone was seen once. Other DNA sequences in the same sample also yield this CDR3. J is TRBJ1-5 and V is TRBV19, with no clear D. V lost 3 bases to trimming and J lost 0 bases, with 9 bases between them. Germline V gene lookup returns CDR1 LNHDA and CDR2 SQIVND (reference sequence). The length of the CDR3 is 15 residues. CDR3 DNA sequence: TGTGCCAGTAGTATTAGCGCGTATAGCAATCAGCCCCAGCATTTT. Translating gives CASSISAYSNQPQHF.

The gene calls are TRBV28 and TRBJ2-5, with 7 positions matching TRBD2. The CDR3 loop spans 15 amino acids. Germline V gene data show CDR1 as MDHEN and CDR2 as SYDVKM. Germline trimming cut 5 bases from V and 0 bases from J; bases unmatched to any gene: 6. The CDR3 DNA reads as TGTGCCAGCAGTCCGCACGGGACTAACCAAGAGACCCAGTACTTC. This translates into CASSPHGTNQETQYF.